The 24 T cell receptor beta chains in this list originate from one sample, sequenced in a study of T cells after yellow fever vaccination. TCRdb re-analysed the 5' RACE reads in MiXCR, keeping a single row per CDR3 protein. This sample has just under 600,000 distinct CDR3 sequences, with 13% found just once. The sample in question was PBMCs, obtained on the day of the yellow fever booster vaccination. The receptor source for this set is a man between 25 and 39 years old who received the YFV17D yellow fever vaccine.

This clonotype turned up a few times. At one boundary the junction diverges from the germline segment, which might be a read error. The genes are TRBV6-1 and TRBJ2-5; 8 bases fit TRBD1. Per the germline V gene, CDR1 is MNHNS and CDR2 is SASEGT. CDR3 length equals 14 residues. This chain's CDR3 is CASRESRGQGTQYF. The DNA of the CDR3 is TGTGCCAGCAGGGAAAGCAGGGGGCAAGGGACCCAGTACTTC.

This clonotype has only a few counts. CDR3 nucleotides: TGCAGTGCTAGAGATCCCAGGGTTTTTGTCTATGGCTACACCTTC. It yields the protein CSARDPRVFVYGYTF. V is TRBV20-1 and J is TRBJ1-2; D is possibly TRBD1 (5 bases). Trimming left V 0 bases short and J 4 bases short, with 15 bases between. The CDR3 consists of 15 residues. Germline V gene lookup returns CDR1 DFQATT and CDR2 SNEGSKA (reference sequence).

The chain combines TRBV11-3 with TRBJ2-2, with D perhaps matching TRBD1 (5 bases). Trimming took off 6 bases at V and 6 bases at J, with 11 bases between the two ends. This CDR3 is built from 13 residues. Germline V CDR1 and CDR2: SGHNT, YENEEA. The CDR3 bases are TGTGCCAGCAGAAACAGGAGTTCCGGGGAGCTGTTTTTT. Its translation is CASRNRSSGELFF.

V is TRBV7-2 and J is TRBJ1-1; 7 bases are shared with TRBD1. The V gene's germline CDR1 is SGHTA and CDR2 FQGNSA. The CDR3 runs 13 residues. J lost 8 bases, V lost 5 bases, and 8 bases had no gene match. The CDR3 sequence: CASSPSGDREAFF. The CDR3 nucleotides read TGTGCCAGCAGCCCGTCGGGGGACAGAGAAGCTTTCTTT.

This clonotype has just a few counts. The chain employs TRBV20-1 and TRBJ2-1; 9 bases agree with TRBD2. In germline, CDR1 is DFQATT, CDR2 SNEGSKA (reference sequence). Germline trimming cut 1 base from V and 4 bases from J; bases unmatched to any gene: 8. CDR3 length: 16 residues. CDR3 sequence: CSARVASSGRYNEQFF. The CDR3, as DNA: TGCAGTGCTAGAGTGGCGAGTAGCGGGAGATACAATGAGCAGTTCTTC.

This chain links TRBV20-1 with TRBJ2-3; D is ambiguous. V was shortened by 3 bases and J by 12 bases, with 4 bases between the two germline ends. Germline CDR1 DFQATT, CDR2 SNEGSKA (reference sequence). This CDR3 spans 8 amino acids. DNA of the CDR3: TGCAGTGCTAGCCCCCAGTATTTT. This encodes CSASPQYF.

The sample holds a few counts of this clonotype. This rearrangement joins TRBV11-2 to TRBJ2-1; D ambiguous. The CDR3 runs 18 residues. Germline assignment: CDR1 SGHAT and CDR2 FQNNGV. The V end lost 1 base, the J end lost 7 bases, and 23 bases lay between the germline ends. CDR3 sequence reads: CASSLVLSTKSAVNEQFF. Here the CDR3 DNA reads TGTGCCAGCAGCTTAGTACTCTCAACAAAGTCTGCGGTTAATGAGCAGTTCTTC.

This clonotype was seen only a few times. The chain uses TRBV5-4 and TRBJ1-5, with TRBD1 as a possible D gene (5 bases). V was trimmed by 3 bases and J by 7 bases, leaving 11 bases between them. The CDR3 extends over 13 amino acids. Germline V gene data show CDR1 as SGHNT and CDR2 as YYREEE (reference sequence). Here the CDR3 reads CASSYAGGQPQHF. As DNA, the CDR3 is TGTGCCAGCAGCTATGCGGGGGGGCAGCCCCAGCATTTT.

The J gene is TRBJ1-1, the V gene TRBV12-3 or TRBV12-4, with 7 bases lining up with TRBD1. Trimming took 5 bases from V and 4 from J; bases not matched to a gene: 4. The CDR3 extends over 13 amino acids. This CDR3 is CASSPNRGTEAFF. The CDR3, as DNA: TGTGCCAGCAGTCCCAACAGGGGCACTGAAGCTTTCTTT.

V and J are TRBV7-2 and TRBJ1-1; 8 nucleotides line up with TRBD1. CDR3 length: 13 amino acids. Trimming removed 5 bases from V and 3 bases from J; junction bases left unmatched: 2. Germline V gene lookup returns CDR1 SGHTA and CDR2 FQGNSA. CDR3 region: CASSTDRDTEAFF. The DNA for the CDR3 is TGTGCCAGCAGCACGGACAGGGACACTGAAGCTTTCTTT.

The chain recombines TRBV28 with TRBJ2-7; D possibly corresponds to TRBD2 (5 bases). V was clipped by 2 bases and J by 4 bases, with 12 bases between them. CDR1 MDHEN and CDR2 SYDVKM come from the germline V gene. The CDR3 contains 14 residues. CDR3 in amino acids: CASSLGLAFYEQYF. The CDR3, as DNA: TGTGCCAGCAGTTTAGGGCTAGCCTTTTACGAGCAGTACTTC.

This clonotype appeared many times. The CDR3 here is CASSLQGTHTEAFF. The CDR3 region has the DNA TGTGCCAGCAGCTTACAGGGGACCCACACTGAAGCTTTCTTT. This chain joins TRBV7-2 and TRBJ1-1, with a tentative D call TRBD1 (6 bases). Germline V lookup: CDR1 SGHTA, CDR2 FQGNSA. V lost 2 bases and J lost 3, with 10 bases in between. This CDR3 has 14 residues.

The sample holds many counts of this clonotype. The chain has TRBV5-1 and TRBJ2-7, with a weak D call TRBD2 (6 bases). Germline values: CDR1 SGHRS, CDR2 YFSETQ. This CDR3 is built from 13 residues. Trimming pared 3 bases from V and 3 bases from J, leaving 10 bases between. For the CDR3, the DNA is TGCGCCAGCAGCTATCCGGGGGTCTACGAGCAGTACTTC. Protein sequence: CASSYPGVYEQYF.

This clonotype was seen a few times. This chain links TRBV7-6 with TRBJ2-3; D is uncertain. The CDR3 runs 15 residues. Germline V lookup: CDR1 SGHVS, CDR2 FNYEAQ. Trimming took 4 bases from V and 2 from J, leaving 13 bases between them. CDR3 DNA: TGTGCCAGCAGCTACCGGGCCCCCGTCACAGATACGCAGTATTTT. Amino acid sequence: CASSYRAPVTDTQYF. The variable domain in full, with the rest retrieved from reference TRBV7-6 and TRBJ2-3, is GAGVSQSPRYKVTKRGQDVALRCDPISGHVSLYWYRQALGQGPEFLTYFNYEAQQDKSGLPNDRFSAERPEGSISTLTIQRTEQRDSAMYRCASSYRAPVTDTQYFGPGTRLTVL.

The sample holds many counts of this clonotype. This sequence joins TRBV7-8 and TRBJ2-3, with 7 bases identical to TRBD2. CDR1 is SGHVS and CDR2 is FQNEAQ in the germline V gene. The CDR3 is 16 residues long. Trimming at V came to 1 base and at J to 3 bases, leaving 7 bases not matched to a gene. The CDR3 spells CASSLELREMTDTQYF. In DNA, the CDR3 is TGTGCCAGCAGCTTAGAATTGCGGGAGATGACAGATACGCAGTATTTT.

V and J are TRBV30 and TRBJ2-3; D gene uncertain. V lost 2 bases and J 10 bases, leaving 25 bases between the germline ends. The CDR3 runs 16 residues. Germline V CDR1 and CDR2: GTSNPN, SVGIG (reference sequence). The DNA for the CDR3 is TGTGCCTGGAGTTACAGCTCCACACCAGGCCGGCGATCGCAGTATTTT. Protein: CAWSYSSTPGRRSQYF. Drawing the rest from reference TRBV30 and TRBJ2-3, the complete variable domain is SQTIHQWPATLVQPVGSPLSLECTVEGTSNPNLYWYRQAAGRGLQLLFYSVGIGQISSEVPQNLSASRPQDRQFILSSKKLLLSDSGFYLCAWSYSSTPGRRSQYFGPGTRLTVL.

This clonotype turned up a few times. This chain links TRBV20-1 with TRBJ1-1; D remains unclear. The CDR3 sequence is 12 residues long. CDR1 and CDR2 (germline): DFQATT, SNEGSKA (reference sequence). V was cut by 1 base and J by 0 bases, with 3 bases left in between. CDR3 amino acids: CSARVMNTEAFF. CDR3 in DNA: TGCAGTGCTAGAGTCATGAACACTGAAGCTTTCTTT.

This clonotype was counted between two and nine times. As DNA, the CDR3 is TGTGCCAGCAGCCACACGAGGTTCGCGAACACCGGGGAGCTGTTTTTT. It codes for CASSHTRFANTGELFF. The chain employs TRBV6-5 and TRBJ2-2; D not resolved. The germline gives CDR1 MNHEY, CDR2 SVGAGI. Trimming left V 6 bases short and J 0 bases short, with 14 bases between. This CDR3 has 16 amino acids.

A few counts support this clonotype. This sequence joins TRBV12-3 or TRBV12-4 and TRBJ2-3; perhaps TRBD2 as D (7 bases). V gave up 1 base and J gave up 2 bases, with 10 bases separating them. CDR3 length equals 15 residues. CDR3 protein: CASSLGGGHTDTQYF. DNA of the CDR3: TGTGCCAGCAGTTTAGGGGGGGGCCACACAGATACGCAGTATTTT.

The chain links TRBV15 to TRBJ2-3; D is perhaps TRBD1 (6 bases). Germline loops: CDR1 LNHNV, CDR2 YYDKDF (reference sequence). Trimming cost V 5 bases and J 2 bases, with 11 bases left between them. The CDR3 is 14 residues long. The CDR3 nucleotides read TGTGCCACCAGCTTGGACAGCAACACAGATACGCAGTATTTT. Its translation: CATSLDSNTDTQYF.

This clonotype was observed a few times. This chain's CDR3 is CTLSRGGGADTQYF. The CDR3 DNA sequence: TGCACCCTATCGAGAGGGGGAGGGGCAGATACGCAGTATTTT. The rearrangement links TRBV20-1 to TRBJ2-3; the D gene is possibly TRBD2 (7 bases). The CDR3 totals 14 residues. Germline values: CDR1 DFQATT, CDR2 SNEGSKA (reference sequence).

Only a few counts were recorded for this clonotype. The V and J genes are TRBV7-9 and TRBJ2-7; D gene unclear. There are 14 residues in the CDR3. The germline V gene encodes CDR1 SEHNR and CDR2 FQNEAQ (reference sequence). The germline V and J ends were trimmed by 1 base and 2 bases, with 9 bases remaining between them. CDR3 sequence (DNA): TGTGCCAGCAGCTTAGTCCCAGGAACCTACGAGCAGTACTTC. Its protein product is CASSLVPGTYEQYF.

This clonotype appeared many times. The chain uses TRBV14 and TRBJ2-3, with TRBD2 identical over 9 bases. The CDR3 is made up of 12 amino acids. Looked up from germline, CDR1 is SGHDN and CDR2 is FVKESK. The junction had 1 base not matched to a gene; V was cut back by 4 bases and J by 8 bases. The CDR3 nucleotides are TGTGCCAGCAGCCCGGGACTAGCTACGCAGTATTTT. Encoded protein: CASSPGLATQYF.

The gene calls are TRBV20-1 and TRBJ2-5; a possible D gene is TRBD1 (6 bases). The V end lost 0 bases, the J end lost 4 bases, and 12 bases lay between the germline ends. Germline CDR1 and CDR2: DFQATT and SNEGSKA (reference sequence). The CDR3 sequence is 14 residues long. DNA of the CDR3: TGCAGTGCTAGAGAGGGCAGGGGCGGAGAGACCCAGTACTTC. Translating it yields CSAREGRGGETQYF.